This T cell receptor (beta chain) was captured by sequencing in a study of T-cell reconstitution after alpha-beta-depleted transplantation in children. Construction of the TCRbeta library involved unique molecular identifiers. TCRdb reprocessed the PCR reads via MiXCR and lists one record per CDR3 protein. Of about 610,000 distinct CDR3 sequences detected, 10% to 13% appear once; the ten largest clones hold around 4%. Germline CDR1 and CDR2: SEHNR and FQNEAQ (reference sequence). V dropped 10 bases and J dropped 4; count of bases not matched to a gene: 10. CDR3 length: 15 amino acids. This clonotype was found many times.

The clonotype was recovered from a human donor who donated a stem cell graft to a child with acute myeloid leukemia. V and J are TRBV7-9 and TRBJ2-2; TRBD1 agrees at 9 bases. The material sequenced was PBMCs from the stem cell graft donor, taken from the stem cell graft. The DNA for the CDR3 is TGTGCCATCCTGCCGGGGACAGGGAGCACCGGGGAGCTGTTTTTT. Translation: CAILPGTGSTGELFF.